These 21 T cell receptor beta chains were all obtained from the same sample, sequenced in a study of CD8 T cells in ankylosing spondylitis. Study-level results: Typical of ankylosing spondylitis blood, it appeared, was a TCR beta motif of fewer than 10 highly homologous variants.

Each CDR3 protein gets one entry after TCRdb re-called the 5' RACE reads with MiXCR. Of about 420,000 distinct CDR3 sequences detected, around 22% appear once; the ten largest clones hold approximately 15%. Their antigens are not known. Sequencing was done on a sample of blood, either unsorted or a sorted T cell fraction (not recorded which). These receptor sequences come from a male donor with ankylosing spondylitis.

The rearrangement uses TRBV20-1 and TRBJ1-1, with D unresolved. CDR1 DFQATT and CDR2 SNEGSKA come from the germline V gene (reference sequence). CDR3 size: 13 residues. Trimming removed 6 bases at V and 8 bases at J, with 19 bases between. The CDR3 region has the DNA TGCAGTGCCATCTTAACAGCTAATTCCGAAGCTTTCTTT. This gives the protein CSAILTANSEAFF.

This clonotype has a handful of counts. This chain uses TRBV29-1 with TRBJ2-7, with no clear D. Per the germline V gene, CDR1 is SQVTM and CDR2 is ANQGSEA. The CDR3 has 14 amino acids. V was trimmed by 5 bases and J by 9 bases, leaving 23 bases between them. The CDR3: CSVQTYGFFQRQYF. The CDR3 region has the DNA TGCAGCGTTCAGACCTACGGATTTTTCCAACGGCAGTACTTC.

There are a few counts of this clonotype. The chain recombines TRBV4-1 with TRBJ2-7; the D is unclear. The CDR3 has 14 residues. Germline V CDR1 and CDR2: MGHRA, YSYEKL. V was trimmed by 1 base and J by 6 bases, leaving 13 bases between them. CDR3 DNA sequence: TGCGCCAGCAGCCAAGTCCAGGTTTCTTCCGAGCAGTACTTC. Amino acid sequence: CASSQVQVSSEQYF.

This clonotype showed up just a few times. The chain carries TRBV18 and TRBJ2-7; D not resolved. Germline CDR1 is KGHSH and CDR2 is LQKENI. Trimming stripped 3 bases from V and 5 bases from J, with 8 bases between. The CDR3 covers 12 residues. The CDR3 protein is CASSPVTHEQYF. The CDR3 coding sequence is TGTGCCAGCTCACCCGTGACCCACGAGCAGTACTTC. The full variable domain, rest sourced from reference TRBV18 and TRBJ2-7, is NAGVMQNPRHLVRRRGQEARLRCSPMKGHSHVYWYRQLPEEGLKFMVYLQKENIIDESGMPKERFSAEFPKEGPSILRIQQVVRGDSAAYFCASSPVTHEQYFGPGTRLTVT.

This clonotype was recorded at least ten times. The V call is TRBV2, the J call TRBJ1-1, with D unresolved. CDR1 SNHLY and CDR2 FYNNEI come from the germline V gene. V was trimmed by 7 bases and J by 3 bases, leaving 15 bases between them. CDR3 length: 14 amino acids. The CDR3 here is CASKIRHEDTEAFF. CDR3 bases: TGTGCCAGCAAAATCCGTCATGAGGACACTGAAGCTTTCTTT.

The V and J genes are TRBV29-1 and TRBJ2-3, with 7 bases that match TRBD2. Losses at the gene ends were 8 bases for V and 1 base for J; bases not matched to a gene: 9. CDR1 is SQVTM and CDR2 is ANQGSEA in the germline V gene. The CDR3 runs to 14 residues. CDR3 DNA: TGCAGCTTATACCGACTAGCTGGCACAGATACGCAGTATTTT. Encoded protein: CSLYRLAGTDTQYF.

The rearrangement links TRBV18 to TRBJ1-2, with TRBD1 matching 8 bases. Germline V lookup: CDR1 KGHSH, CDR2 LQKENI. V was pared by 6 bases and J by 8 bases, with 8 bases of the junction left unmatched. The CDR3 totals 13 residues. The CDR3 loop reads CASSADRAKGYTF. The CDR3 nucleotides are TGTGCCAGCTCCGCGGACAGGGCTAAAGGCTACACCTTC.

CDR3 in amino acids: CSARGRGAPGELFF. In DNA form, the CDR3 reads TGCAGTGCTAGAGGGCGAGGGGCGCCCGGGGAGCTGTTTTTT. The rearrangement joins TRBV20-1 to TRBJ2-2; the D call may be TRBD1 or TRBD2 (5 bases each). The V end lost 1 base, the J end lost 6 bases, and 12 bases lay between the germline ends. The CDR3 has 14 residues. CDR1 and CDR2 from the germline V gene are DFQATT and SNEGSKA (reference sequence).

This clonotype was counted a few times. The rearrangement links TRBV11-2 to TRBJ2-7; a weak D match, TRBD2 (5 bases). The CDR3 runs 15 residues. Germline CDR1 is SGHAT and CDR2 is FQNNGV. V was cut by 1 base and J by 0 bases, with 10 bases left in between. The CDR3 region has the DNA TGTGCCAGCAGCTTAGGTTCAGGACTCTCCTACGAGCAGTACTTC. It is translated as CASSLGSGLSYEQYF.

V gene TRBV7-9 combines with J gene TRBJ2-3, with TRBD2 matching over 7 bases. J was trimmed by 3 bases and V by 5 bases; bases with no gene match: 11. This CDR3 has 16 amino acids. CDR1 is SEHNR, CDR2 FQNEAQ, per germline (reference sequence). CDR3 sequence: CASSRLPGGGTDTQYF. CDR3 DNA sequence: TGTGCCAGCAGCCGTCTCCCTGGCGGGGGTACAGATACGCAGTATTTT.

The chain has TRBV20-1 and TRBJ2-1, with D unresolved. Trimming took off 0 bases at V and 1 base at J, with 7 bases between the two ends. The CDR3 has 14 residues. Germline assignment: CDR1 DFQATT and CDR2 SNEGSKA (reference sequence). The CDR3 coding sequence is TGCAGTGCTAGAGAGGTGGGGTCCTACAATGAGCAGTTCTTC. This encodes CSAREVGSYNEQFF.

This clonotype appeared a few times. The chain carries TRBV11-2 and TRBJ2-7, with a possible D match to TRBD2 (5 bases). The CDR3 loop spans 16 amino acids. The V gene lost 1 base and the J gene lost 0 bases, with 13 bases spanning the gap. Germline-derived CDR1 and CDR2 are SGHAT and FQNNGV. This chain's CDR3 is CASSLALQGSSYEQYF. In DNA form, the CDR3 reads TGTGCCAGCAGCTTAGCCCTCCAAGGGAGCTCCTACGAGCAGTACTTC.

The DNA of the CDR3 is TGCAGTGCTATGAGACAGCCCAATGAGCAGTTCTTC. The encoded protein is CSAMRQPNEQFF. The chain carries TRBV20-1 and TRBJ2-1, with D maybe TRBD1 (5 bases). Germline values: CDR1 DFQATT, CDR2 SNEGSKA (reference sequence). Trimming took off 4 bases at V and 6 bases at J, with 10 bases between the two ends. This CDR3 comprises 12 residues.

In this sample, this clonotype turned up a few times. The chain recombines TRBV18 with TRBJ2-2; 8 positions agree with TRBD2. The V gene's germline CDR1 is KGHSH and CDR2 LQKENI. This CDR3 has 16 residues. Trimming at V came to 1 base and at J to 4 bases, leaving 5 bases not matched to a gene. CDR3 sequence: CASSPQAGGLTGELFF. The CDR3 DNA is TGTGCCAGCTCACCACAGGCGGGAGGACTCACCGGGGAGCTGTTTTTT. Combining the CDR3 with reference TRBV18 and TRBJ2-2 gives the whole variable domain NAGVMQNPRHLVRRRGQEARLRCSPMKGHSHVYWYRQLPEEGLKFMVYLQKENIIDESGMPKERFSAEFPKEGPSILRIQQVVRGDSAAYFCASSPQAGGLTGELFFGEGSRLTVL.

The CDR3 nucleotides read TGCAGTTCGGGACAGGCCTACGAGCAGTACTTC. It yields the protein CSSGQAYEQYF. The chain carries TRBV20-1 and TRBJ2-7; 8 bases are a match to TRBD1. The CDR3 sequence is 11 residues long. Trimming removed 8 bases from V and 2 bases from J; junction bases left unmatched: 2. CDR1 DFQATT and CDR2 SNEGSKA come from the germline V gene (reference sequence).

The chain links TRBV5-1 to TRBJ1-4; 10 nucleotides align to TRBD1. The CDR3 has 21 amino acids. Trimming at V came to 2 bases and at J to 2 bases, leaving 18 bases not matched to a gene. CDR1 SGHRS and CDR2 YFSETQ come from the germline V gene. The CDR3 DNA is TGCGCCAGCAGCTTCAGGCCATTCGGGACAGGGGCGTTGTTGACTAATGAAAAACTGTTTTTT. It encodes CASSFRPFGTGALLTNEKLFF.

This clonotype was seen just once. The chain's CDR3 is CASSSTGRFGIQYF. Written as DNA, the CDR3 is TGTGCCAGCAGCTCGACAGGGAGGTTTGGCATTCAGTACTTC. The chain couples TRBV7-2 to TRBJ2-4; weak D call: TRBD1 (7 bases). This CDR3 region has 14 residues. Trimming pared 4 bases from V and 9 bases from J, leaving 16 bases between. Germline values: CDR1 SGHTA, CDR2 FQGNSA. The full variable domain, its missing parts supplied by reference TRBV7-2 and TRBJ2-4, is GAGVSQSPSNKVTEKGKDVELRCDPISGHTALYWYRQSLGQGLEFLIYFQGNSAPDKSGLPSDRFSAERTGGSVSTLTIQRTQQEDSAVYLCASSSTGRFGIQYFGAGTRLSVL.

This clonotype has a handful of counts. The DNA for the CDR3 is TGTGCCAGCAGCGACCGGGACCCCCCCTACGAGCAGTACTTC. Translating it yields CASSDRDPPYEQYF. The chain employs TRBV7-9 and TRBJ2-7; D is possibly TRBD1 or TRBD2 (5 bases each). V lost 5 bases, J lost 2 bases, and 13 bases lay in between. Germline CDR1 and CDR2: SEHNR and FQNEAQ (reference sequence). This CDR3 has 14 amino acids.

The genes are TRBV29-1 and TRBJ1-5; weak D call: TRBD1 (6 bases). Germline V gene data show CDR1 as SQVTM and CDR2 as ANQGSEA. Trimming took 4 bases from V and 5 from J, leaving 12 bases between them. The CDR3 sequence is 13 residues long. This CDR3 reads CSVGTAGDQPQHF. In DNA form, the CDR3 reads TGCAGCGTTGGGACGGCAGGGGATCAGCCCCAGCATTTT. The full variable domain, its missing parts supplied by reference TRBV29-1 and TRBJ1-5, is SAVISQKPSRDICQRGTSLTIQCQVDSQVTMMFWYRQQPGQSLTLIATANQGSEATYESGFVIDKFPISRPNLTFSTLTVSNMSPEDSSIYLCSVGTAGDQPQHFGDGTRLSIL.

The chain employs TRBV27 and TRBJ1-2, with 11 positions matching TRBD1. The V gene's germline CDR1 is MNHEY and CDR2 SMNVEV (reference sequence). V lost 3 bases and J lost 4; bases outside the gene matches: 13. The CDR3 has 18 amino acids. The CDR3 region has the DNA TGTGCCAGCAGTTTTTGGGGGACAGGGGGTGTTTGGTCCTATGGCTACACCTTC. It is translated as CASSFWGTGGVWSYGYTF.

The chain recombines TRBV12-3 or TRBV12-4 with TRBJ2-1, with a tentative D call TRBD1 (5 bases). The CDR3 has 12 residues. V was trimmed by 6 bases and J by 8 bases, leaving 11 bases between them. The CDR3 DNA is TGTGCCAGCAGCCTTAGGGGTGATGAGCAGTTCTTC. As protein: CASSLRGDEQFF.